These 14 T cell receptor beta chains share one sample of origin, sequenced in a study of blood T cell repertoires in COVID-19 (dated by TCRdb to the early 2020s). The library was built by means of the immunoSEQ multiplex PCR assay. The immuneACCESS repertoire file appears here via TCRdb, limited to in-frame rearrangements. These files lack a portion of the clones; in checked studies, under half of the deficit traces to unresolved V genes, and the cause of the others is not known. Recorded for this sample are fewer than 400,000 clones; over 85% of them occurred a single time. The ten largest clones add up to about 1.7% of the sample. The sample consisted of PBMCs or T cells enriched from blood (not recorded which). All receptors come from a woman aged 25 to 39 who had recovered from COVID-19.

This chain connects TRBV5-1 to TRBJ1-2, with 9 bases matching TRBD1. The V gene's germline CDR1 is SGHRS and CDR2 YFSETQ. V was clipped by 4 bases and J by 8 bases; unmatched bases: 12. This CDR3 contains 15 residues. The CDR3 sequence: CASSETITGGIGYTF. The CDR3 bases are TGCGCCAGCAGCGAAACCATTACAGGGGGCATAGGCTACACCTTC.

The V gene is TRBV28, the J gene TRBJ2-6; D possibly corresponds to TRBD1 (6 bases). This CDR3 region has 17 residues. CDR1 and CDR2 (germline): MDHEN, SYDVKM. The V end was cut by 5 bases, the J end by 2 bases, with 16 bases between. The CDR3 loop is CASSINLGTPGANVLTF. The DNA of the CDR3 is TGTGCCAGCAGTATAAACCTCGGGACACCTGGGGCCAACGTCCTGACTTTC.

This clone was seen just once. The chain joins TRBV4-3 to TRBJ2-7, with 11 positions matching TRBD2. The CDR3 is 18 amino acids. The germline V gene encodes CDR1 LGHNA and CDR2 YSLEER. The V gene end was trimmed by 2 bases and the J gene end by 0 bases; junction bases not matched to a gene: 9. The CDR3 protein is CASSQIRASGGNSYEQYF. The CDR3 DNA is TGCGCCAGCAGCCAAATTCGGGCTAGCGGGGGGAACTCCTACGAGCAGTACTTC.

This chain uses TRBV5-4 with TRBJ2-3, with 8 bases that match TRBD1. V trimming: 0 bases; J trimming: 2 bases; junction bases outside the gene matches: 8. The germline CDR1 and CDR2 sequences are SGHNT and YYREEE (reference sequence). The CDR3 sequence is 17 residues long. The CDR3: CASSLVSGGGFTDTQYF. Written as DNA, the CDR3 is TGTGCCAGCAGCTTGGTTTCAGGGGGCGGATTCACAGATACGCAGTATTTT. Combining the CDR3 with reference TRBV5-4 and TRBJ2-3 gives the whole variable domain ETGVTQSPTHLIKTRGQQVTLRCSSQSGHNTVSWYQQALGQGPQFIFQYYREEENGRGNFPPRFSGLQFPNYSSELNVNALELDDSALYLCASSLVSGGGFTDTQYFGPGTRLTVL.

This chain joins TRBV10-3 and TRBJ1-1; no definite D call. Germline loops: CDR1 ENHRY, CDR2 SYGVKD. The CDR3 runs 13 residues. Trimming removed 4 bases at V and 1 base at J, with 7 bases between. In nucleotides, the CDR3 is TGTGCCATCAGTGGGGAGAGGAACACTGAAGCTTTCTTT. Protein: CAISGERNTEAFF.

This clone was counted once. The J gene is TRBJ2-5, the V gene TRBV7-9, with D possibly matching TRBD1 (6 bases). CDR1 and CDR2 from the germline V gene are SEHNR and FQNEAQ (reference sequence). The V end lost 1 base, the J end lost 4 bases, and 10 bases lay between the germline ends. CDR3 length equals 14 residues. The CDR3 here is CASSLVAGVETQYF. The DNA of the CDR3 is TGTGCCAGCAGCTTAGTCGCAGGGGTAGAGACCCAGTACTTC.

The CDR3 here is CASSYGREDHEQYF. For the CDR3, the DNA is TGTGCCAGCAGTTACGGGCGGGAGGACCACGAGCAGTACTTC. The chain uses TRBV6-5 and TRBJ2-7; 8 positions match TRBD2. The germline V gene has CDR1 MNHEY and CDR2 SVGAGI. There are 14 residues in the CDR3. With V trimmed by 2 bases and J by 5 bases, 5 bases remained unmatched.

The chain has TRBV15 and TRBJ2-7; 10 bases map to TRBD2. With V trimmed by 3 bases and J by 7 bases, 6 bases remained unmatched. CDR1 LNHNV and CDR2 YYDKDF come from the germline V gene (reference sequence). This CDR3 spans 14 amino acids. The CDR3, as DNA: TGTGCCACCAGCAGTCTAGCGGGAGTAGGGGAGCAGTACTTC. This gives the protein CATSSLAGVGEQYF.

The V and J genes are TRBV7-9 and TRBJ2-7, with 10 bases aligning to TRBD2. The V gene end was trimmed by 5 bases and the J gene end by 4 bases; junction bases not matched to a gene: 8. Germline CDR1 reads SEHNR; CDR2 reads FQNEAQ (reference sequence). The CDR3 runs to 15 residues. The CDR3 is CASSTPSGSSYEQYF. In nucleotides, the CDR3 is TGTGCCAGCAGCACCCCTAGCGGGAGCAGTTACGAGCAGTACTTC.

The V call is TRBV9, the J call TRBJ1-2; 10 bases align to TRBD1. CDR1 is SGDLS and CDR2 is YYNGEE in the germline V gene. Trimming removed 0 bases from V and 0 bases from J; junction bases left unmatched: 11. CDR3 size: 19 residues. The CDR3 loop is CASSVAPGTGDPTNYGYTF. CDR3 sequence (DNA): TGTGCCAGCAGCGTAGCTCCCGGGACAGGGGACCCGACTAACTATGGCTACACCTTC.

The chain uses TRBV27 and TRBJ2-1; TRBD1 is a possible D gene (6 bases). The CDR3 has 15 amino acids. Germline values: CDR1 MNHEY, CDR2 SMNVEV (reference sequence). Trimming took 9 bases from V and 0 from J, leaving 15 bases between them. CDR3 in DNA: TGTGCCAGTCTAAGCAGGGGTAGCTCCTACAATGAGCAGTTCTTC. As protein: CASLSRGSSYNEQFF.

J is TRBJ1-5 and V is TRBV19, with D possibly being TRBD1 (5 bases). The CDR3 runs to 19 residues. Germline CDR1 reads LNHDA; CDR2 reads SQIVND (reference sequence). V was pared by 3 bases and J by 0 bases, with 21 bases between. The CDR3 loop reads CASSIVYAGLRNSNQPQHF. The CDR3 DNA is TGTGCCAGTAGTATCGTATACGCGGGACTGCGGAATAGCAATCAGCCCCAGCATTTT.

The J gene is TRBJ1-5, the V gene TRBV7-6; 8 bases fit TRBD1. Germline CDR1 SGHVS, CDR2 FNYEAQ. After removal of 5 bases from V and 7 bases from J, the junction contained 7 bases not matched to a gene. The CDR3 extends over 14 amino acids. CDR3 DNA: TGTGCCAGCAGCATTACAGGGGGAAACCAGCCCCAGCATTTT. Protein product: CASSITGGNQPQHF.

The chain joins TRBV7-9 to TRBJ2-7; TRBD1 matches at 9 bases. The ends lost 2 bases at V and 3 bases at J; junction bases unmatched: 8. This CDR3 contains 16 residues. From germline, CDR1 is SEHNR and CDR2 FQNEAQ (reference sequence). DNA of the CDR3: TGTGCCAGCAGCTTAAAGGCGGGACAGGGAGACTACGAGCAGTACTTC. It is translated as CASSLKAGQGDYEQYF.